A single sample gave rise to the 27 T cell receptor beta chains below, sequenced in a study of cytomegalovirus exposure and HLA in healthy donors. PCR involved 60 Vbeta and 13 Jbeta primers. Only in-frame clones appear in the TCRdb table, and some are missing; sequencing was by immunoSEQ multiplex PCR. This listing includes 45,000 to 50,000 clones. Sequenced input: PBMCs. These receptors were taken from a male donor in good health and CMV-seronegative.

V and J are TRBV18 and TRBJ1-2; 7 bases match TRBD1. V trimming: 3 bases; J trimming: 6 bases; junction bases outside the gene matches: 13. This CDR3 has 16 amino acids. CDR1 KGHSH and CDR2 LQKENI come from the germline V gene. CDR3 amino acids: CASSPPLGTGDDGYTF. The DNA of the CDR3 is TGTGCCAGCTCACCGCCTTTGGGTACAGGGGATGATGGCTACACCTTC.

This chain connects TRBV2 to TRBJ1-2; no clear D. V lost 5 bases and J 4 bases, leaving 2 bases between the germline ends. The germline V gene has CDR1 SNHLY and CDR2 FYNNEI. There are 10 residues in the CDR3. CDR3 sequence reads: CASSLYGYTF. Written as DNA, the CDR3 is TGTGCCAGCAGTCTCTATGGCTACACCTTC.

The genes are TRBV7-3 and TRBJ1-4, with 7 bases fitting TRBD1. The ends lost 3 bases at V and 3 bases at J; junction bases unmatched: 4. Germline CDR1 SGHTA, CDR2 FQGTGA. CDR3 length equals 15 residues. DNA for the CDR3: TGTGCCAGCAGCTTCTCCGGGACAGCTAATGAAAAACTGTTTTTT. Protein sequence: CASSFSGTANEKLFF.

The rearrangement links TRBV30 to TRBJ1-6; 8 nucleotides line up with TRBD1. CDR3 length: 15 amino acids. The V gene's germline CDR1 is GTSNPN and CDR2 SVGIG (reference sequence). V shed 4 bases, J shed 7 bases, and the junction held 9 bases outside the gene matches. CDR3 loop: CAWIDAGGHNSPLHF. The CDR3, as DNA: TGTGCCTGGATTGATGCAGGGGGCCACAATTCACCCCTCCACTTT.

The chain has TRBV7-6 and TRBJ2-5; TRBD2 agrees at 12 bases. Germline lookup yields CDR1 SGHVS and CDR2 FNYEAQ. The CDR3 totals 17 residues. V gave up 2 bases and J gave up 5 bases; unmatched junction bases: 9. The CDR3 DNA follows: TGTGCCAGCAGCTTAATTGCTAGCGGGGGGGCCGGGGAGACCCAGTACTTC. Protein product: CASSLIASGGAGETQYF.

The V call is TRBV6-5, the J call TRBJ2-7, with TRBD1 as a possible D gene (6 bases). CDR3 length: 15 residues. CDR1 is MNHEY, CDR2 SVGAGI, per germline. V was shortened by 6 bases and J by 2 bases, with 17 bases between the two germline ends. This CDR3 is CASSSAQQGPYEQYF. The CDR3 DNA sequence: TGTGCCAGCAGCTCCGCCCAGCAGGGGCCCTACGAGCAGTACTTC.

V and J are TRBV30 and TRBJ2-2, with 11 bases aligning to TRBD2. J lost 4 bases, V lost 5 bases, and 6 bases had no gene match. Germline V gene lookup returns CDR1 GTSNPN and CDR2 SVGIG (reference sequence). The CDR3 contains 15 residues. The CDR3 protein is CAWGSGTSGTGELFF. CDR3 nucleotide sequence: TGTGCCTGGGGGTCCGGGACTAGCGGCACCGGGGAGCTGTTTTTT.

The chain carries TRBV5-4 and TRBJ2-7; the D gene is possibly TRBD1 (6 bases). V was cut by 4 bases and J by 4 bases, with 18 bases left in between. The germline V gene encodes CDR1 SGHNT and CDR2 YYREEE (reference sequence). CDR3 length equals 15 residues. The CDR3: CASSTDRPNPYEQYF. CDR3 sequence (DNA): TGTGCCAGCAGCACAGACAGGCCCAACCCGTACGAGCAGTACTTC.

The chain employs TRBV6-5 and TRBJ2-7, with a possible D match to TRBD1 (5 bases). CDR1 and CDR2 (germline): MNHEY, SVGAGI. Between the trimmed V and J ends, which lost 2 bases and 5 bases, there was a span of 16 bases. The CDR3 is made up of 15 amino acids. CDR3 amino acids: CASSYIPPGPHEQYF. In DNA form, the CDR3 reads TGTGCCAGCAGTTACATTCCCCCAGGGCCGCACGAGCAGTACTTC.

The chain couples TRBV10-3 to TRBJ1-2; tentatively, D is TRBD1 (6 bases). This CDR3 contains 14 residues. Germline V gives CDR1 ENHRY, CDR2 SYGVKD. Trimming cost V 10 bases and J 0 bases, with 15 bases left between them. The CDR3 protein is CASLGQLSNYGYTF. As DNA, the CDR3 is TGTGCCAGCCTGGGACAATTATCTAACTATGGCTACACCTTC.

The CDR3 DNA sequence: TGTGCCAGCAGCCCTTACCGGACAGCTACCGGGGAGCTGTTTTTT. Encoded protein: CASSPYRTATGELFF. The genes are TRBV14 and TRBJ2-2, with D possibly matching TRBD1 (6 bases). The germline CDR1 and CDR2 sequences are SGHDN and FVKESK. The CDR3 totals 15 residues. V lost 4 bases and J 5 bases, leaving 14 bases between the germline ends.

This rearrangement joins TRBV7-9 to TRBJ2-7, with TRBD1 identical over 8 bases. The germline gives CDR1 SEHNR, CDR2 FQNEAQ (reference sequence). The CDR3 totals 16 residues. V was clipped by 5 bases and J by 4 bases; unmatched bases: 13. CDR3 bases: TGTGCCAGCAGCCCCCATGGGGCAGGGGGCTCGTACGAGCAGTACTTC. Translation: CASSPHGAGGSYEQYF.

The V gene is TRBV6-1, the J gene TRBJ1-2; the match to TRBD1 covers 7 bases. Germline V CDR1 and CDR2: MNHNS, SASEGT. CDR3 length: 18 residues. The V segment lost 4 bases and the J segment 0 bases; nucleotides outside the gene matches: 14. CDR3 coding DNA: TGTGCCAGCAGTGCACCAGGCAGAGGGGGCTCCGCTAACTATGGCTACACCTTC. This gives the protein CASSAPGRGGSANYGYTF.

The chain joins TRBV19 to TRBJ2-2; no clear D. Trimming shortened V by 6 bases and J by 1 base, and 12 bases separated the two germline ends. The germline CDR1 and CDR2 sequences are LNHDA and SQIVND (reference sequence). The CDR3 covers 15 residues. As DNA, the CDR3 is TGTGCCAGTAGCCCTACAGTGCGGAACACCGGGGAGCTGTTTTTT. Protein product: CASSPTVRNTGELFF.

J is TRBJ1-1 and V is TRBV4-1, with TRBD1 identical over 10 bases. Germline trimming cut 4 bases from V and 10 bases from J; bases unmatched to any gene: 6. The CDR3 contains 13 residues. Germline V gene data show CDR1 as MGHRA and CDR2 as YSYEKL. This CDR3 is CASSPGQGVLAFF. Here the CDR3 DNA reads TGCGCCAGCAGCCCTGGACAGGGGGTTTTAGCTTTCTTT.

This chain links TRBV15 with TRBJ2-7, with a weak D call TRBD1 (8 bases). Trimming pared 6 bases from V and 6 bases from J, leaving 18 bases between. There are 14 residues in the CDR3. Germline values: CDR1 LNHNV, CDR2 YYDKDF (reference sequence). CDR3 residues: CATRGGGRGREQYF. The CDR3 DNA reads TGTGCCACCAGGGGCGGGGGCAGGGGGCGCGAGCAGTACTTC.

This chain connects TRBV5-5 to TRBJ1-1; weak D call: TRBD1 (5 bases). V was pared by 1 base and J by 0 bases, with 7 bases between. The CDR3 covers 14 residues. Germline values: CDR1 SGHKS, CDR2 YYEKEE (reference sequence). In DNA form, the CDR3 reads TGTGCCAGCAGCTTGCAGGGCATGAACACTGAAGCTTTCTTT. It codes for CASSLQGMNTEAFF.

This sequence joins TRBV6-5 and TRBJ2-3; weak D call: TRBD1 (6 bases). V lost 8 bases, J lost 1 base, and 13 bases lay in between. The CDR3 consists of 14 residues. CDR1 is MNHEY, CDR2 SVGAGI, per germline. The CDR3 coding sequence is TGTGCCAGCGCCCCCCGACAGGGCACAGATACGCAGTATTTT. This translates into CASAPRQGTDTQYF.

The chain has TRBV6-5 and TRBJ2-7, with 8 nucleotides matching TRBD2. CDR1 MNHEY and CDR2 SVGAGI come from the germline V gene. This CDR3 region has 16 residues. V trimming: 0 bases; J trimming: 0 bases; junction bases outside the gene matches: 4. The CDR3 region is CASSYSARGASYEQYF. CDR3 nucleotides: TGTGCCAGCAGTTACTCAGCGCGGGGGGCCTCCTACGAGCAGTACTTC.

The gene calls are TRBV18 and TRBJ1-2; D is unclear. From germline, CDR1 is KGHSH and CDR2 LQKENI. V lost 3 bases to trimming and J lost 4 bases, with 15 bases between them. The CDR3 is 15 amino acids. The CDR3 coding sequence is TGTGCCAGCTCACCCGATAAGACTTCTAGCTATGGCTACACCTTC. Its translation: CASSPDKTSSYGYTF.

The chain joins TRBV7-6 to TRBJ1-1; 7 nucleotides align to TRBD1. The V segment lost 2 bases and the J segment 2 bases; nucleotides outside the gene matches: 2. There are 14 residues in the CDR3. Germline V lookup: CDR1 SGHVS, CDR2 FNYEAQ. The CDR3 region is CASSLRGPNTEAFF. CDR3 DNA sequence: TGTGCCAGCAGCTTAAGGGGGCCAAACACTGAAGCTTTCTTT.

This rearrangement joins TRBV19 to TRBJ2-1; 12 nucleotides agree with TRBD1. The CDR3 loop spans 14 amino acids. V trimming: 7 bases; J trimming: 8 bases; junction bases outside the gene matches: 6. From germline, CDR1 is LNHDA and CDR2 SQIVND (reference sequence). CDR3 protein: CASNLGQGADEQFF. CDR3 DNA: TGTGCCAGTAATTTGGGACAGGGGGCGGATGAGCAGTTCTTC. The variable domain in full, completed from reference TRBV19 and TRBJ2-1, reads DGGITQSPKYLFRKEGQNVTLSCEQNLNHDAMYWYRQDPGQGLRLIYYSQIVNDFQKGDIAEGYSVSREKKESFPLTVTSAQKNPTAFYLCASNLGQGADEQFFGPGTRLTVL.

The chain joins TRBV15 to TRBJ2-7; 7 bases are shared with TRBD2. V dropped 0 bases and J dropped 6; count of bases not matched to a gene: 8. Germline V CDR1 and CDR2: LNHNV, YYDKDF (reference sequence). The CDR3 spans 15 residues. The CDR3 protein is CATSRDLGGVVEQYF. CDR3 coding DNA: TGTGCCACCAGCAGAGATCTGGGGGGGGTAGTCGAGCAGTACTTC.

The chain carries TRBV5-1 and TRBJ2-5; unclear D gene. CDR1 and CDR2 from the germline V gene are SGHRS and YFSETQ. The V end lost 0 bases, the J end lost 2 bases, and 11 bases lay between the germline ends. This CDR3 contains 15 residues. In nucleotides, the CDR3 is TGCGCCAGCAGCTTGGCTGCGGTACTTCAAGAGACCCAGTACTTC. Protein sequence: CASSLAAVLQETQYF.

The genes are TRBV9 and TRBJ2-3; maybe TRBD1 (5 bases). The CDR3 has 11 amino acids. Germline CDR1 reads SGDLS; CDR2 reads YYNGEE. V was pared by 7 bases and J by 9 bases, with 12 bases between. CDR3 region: CASGEAGTQYF. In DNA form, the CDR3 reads TGTGCCAGCGGCGAGGCAGGGACGCAGTATTTT.

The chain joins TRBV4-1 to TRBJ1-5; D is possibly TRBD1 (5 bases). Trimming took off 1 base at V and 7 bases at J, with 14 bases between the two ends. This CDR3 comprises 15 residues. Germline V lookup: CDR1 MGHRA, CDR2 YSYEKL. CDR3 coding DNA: TGCGCCAGCAGCCAAGGAGGAGGGGAGGGGCAGCCCCAGCATTTT. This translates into CASSQGGGEGQPQHF.

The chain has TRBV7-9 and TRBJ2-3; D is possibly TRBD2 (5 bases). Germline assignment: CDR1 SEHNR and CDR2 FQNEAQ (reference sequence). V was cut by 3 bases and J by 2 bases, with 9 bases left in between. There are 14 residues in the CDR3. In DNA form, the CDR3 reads TGTGCCAGCAGCTTCGAGGGTTTCACAGATACGCAGTATTTT. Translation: CASSFEGFTDTQYF.